A few counts support the clone carrying this TCR beta chain. The antigen is undetermined. Together with thyroid ultrasound, orbital computed tomography, serum thyroxine and TRAb, clinical symptoms were used for diagnoses. CDR3 length: 16 amino acids. In germline, CDR1 is SGHRS, CDR2 YFSETQ. V was trimmed by 0 bases and J by 2 bases, leaving 12 bases between them. The sample comes from a study of T cells in Graves' hyperthyroidism and ophthalmopathy. Study observations and caveats: Researchers found most expanded thyroid clonotypes above 0.001 in blood as well.

The source material, RNA transcripts, was used to amplify TCR beta CDR3 regions. The HTBI primer set served for first-round RT-PCR of the TCR CDR3. From the multiplex PCR reads, TCRdb called clonotypes with MiXCR, one entry per CDR3 protein. The sample holds about 340,000 distinct CDR3 sequences, under 25% seen once. The chain carries TRBV5-1 and TRBJ1-3; D is unclear. The material sequenced was blood. The TCR originated in a woman aged 45-65 years with Graves' hyperthyroidism. The DNA of the CDR3 is TGCGCCAGCAGCTTGGGTGGCAACCGCGCTGGAAACACCATATATTTT. Translating it yields CASSLGGNRAGNTIYF. Drawing the rest from reference TRBV5-1 and TRBJ1-3, the complete variable domain is KAGVTQTPRYLIKTRGQQVTLSCSPISGHRSVSWYQQTPGQGLQFLFEYFSETQRNKGNFPGRFSGRQFSNSRSEMNVSTLELGDSALYLCASSLGGNRAGNTIYFGEGSWLTVV.